This TCR beta chain was found in a study of identical twins. In regard to this clonotype: The antigen remains undetermined.

Regarding the study as a whole: Cord blood's abundant beta clonotypes had fewer insertions, unlike memory repertoires.

From germline, CDR1 is SNHLY and CDR2 FYNNEI. Trimming shortened V by 5 bases and J by 2 bases, and 10 bases separated the two germline ends. The CDR3 is made up of 14 amino acids. TCRdb re-called the 5' RACE reads with MiXCR, one entry per CDR3 protein. The table lists some 300,000 distinct CDR3 sequences, 9% to 15% of them singletons. Separately, the same data were catalogued under a study of yellow fever vaccine responses in identical twins. That work states: A vaccine T cell response that seemed partly convergent and partly personalized was reported in twins.

The V and J genes are TRBV2 and TRBJ1-5; D is ambiguous. The sequence was obtained from a woman under 30 in good health. The sample taken for sequencing was CD8+ T cells sorted from blood. The CDR3 DNA reads as TGTGCCAGCAGTCCCCCTGAGGGCAATCAGCCCCAGCATTTT. Its protein is CASSPPEGNQPQHF.